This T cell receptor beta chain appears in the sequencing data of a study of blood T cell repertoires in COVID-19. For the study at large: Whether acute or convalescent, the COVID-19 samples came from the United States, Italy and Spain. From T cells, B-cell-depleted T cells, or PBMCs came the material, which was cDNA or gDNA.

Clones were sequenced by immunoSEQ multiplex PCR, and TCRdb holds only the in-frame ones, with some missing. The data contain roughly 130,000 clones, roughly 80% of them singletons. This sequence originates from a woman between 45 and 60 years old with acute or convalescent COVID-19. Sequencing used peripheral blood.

The CDR3 nucleotides read TGTGCCAGCAGCTGGGGGCAGGGGCCGAATAACTATGGCTACACCTTC. It encodes CASSWGQGPNNYGYTF. J is TRBJ1-2 and V is TRBV5-6; possible D gene TRBD1, 6 bases. The CDR3 totals 16 residues. Germline values: CDR1 SGHDT, CDR2 YYEEEE. The V gene lost 3 bases and the J gene lost 1 base, with 16 bases spanning the gap.